These 30 T cell receptor beta chains were all obtained from the same sample, sequenced in a study of control samples from healthy donors and cancer patients. Profiling relied on immunoSEQ multiplex PCR, and the TCRdb table lists in-frame clones only, not all of them. The repertoire holds around 82,000 clones, with about 89% as singletons. Sequencing used blood. Receptors originate from a man in his fifties in good health.

J is TRBJ2-7 and V is TRBV5-1; a weak D match, TRBD2 (5 bases). Trimming shortened V by 4 bases and J by 0 bases, and 14 bases separated the two germline ends. CDR3 length: 15 residues. Germline lookup yields CDR1 SGHRS and CDR2 YFSETQ. The DNA for the CDR3 is TGCGCCAGCAGCCCTTCGACCGGGAACTCCTACGAGCAGTACTTC. It encodes CASSPSTGNSYEQYF.

This chain joins TRBV5-1 and TRBJ2-2; tentative D call: TRBD1 (5 bases). V lost 1 base, J lost 4 bases, and 5 bases lay in between. The CDR3 is 13 amino acids. CDR1 is SGHRS and CDR2 is YFSETQ in the germline V gene. CDR3 DNA sequence: TGCGCCAGCAGCTTGCAGGGCACCGGGGAGCTGTTTTTT. It encodes CASSLQGTGELFF. The full variable domain, its missing parts supplied by reference TRBV5-1 and TRBJ2-2, is KAGVTQTPRYLIKTRGQQVTLSCSPISGHRSVSWYQQTPGQGLQFLFEYFSETQRNKGNFPGRFSGRQFSNSRSEMNVSTLELGDSALYLCASSLQGTGELFFGEGSRLTVL.

This chain uses TRBV15 with TRBJ2-7; no clear D. This CDR3 is built from 14 residues. Per germline, CDR1 LNHNV and CDR2 YYDKDF (reference sequence). The V end was cut by 0 bases, the J end by 0 bases, with 6 bases between. CDR3 loop: CATSRDISSYEQYV. DNA of the CDR3: TGTGCCACCAGCAGAGATATAAGCTCCTACGAGCAGTACGTC.

The chain joins TRBV23-1 to TRBJ1-1; D is perhaps TRBD1 (6 bases). TRBV23-1 is an open reading frame whose function is uncertain. The ends were cut back, 0 bases at V and 11 bases at J, with 19 bases in the middle. This CDR3 contains 15 residues. The CDR3 sequence is CASSQSTRGKGWAFF. The CDR3 DNA follows: TGCGCCAGCAGTCAATCTACCAGGGGTAAGGGGTGGGCTTTCTTT.

The genes are TRBV5-1 and TRBJ2-2; TRBD1 aligns across 12 bases. J gave up 0 bases and V 1 base, and 4 bases lay outside the gene matches. This CDR3 is built from 18 residues. Germline CDR1 and CDR2: SGHRS and YFSETQ. The CDR3 DNA follows: TGCGCCAGCAGCTTGAGGGGACAGGGGGCCGCGAACACCGGGGAGCTGTTTTTT. As protein: CASSLRGQGAANTGELFF.

The J gene is TRBJ2-1, the V gene TRBV9; TRBD2 might be the D (6 bases). The CDR3 extends over 16 amino acids. The germline CDR1 and CDR2 sequences are SGDLS and YYNGEE. Trimming removed 0 bases from V and 2 bases from J, with 12 bases in between. The CDR3 region is CASSVGGGVAYNEQFF. DNA of the CDR3: TGTGCCAGCAGCGTAGGGGGCGGGGTAGCCTACAATGAGCAGTTCTTC.

This clone showed up just once. This chain links TRBV2 with TRBJ1-1, with 7 bases matching TRBD1. The CDR3 covers 14 residues. The V and J ends lost 6 bases and 1 base, in that order; junction bases with no gene match: 5. Germline V CDR1 and CDR2: SNHLY, FYNNEI. CDR3: CASRRTGENTEAFF. The CDR3 DNA reads TGTGCCAGCAGACGGACAGGAGAGAACACTGAAGCTTTCTTT.

This clone was counted a single time. V usage is TRBV6-6 and J usage is TRBJ2-2; TRBD2 matches 8 bases. Germline assignment: CDR1 MNHNY and CDR2 SVGAGI (reference sequence). This CDR3 contains 17 residues. J was trimmed by 0 bases and V by 5 bases; bases with no gene match: 8. In nucleotides, the CDR3 is TGTGCCAGCAGTCTCCAGACTAGCGCATCGAACACCGGGGAGCTGTTTTTT. Its translation is CASSLQTSASNTGELFF.

CDR3 DNA sequence: TGTGCCAGTAGTATAGGGACAGGGGTCTATGGCTACACCTTC. This sequence encodes CASSIGTGVYGYTF. V and J are TRBV19 and TRBJ1-2; 9 bases line up with TRBD1. V lost 1 base, J lost 4 bases, and 1 base stayed unmatched. Per germline, CDR1 LNHDA and CDR2 SQIVND (reference sequence). CDR3 length: 14 amino acids.

CDR3 in DNA: TGTGCCACCAGCGTACAGGGGTTTGGAAACACCATATATTTT. It is translated as CATSVQGFGNTIYF. V is TRBV15 and J is TRBJ1-3, with 7 nucleotides matching TRBD1. Germline loops: CDR1 LNHNV, CDR2 YYDKDF (reference sequence). Trimming at V came to 5 bases and at J to 3 bases, leaving 4 bases not matched to a gene. The length of the CDR3 is 14 residues.

This clone was counted a few times. The chain recombines TRBV19 with TRBJ2-5; D is possibly TRBD2 (6 bases). The germline V gene has CDR1 LNHDA and CDR2 SQIVND (reference sequence). With 9 bases removed from V and 5 bases from J, the gap between germline ends came to 16 bases. This CDR3 is 13 amino acids long. The CDR3 DNA follows: TGTGCCAGCCGGACCCCGGCGGGGGAGACCCAGTACTTC. This codes for CASRTPAGETQYF.

The chain joins TRBV27 to TRBJ1-5; D ambiguous. Germline V gene sequence: CDR1 MNHEY, CDR2 SMNVEV (reference sequence). Trimming removed 1 base from V and 2 bases from J, with 6 bases in between. This CDR3 comprises 14 residues. The CDR3 region is CASSLYGGNQPQHF. The CDR3 DNA sequence: TGTGCCAGCAGTTTATATGGTGGCAATCAGCCCCAGCATTTT.

This chain connects TRBV19 to TRBJ2-2; D may be TRBD2 (6 bases). Germline V lookup: CDR1 LNHDA, CDR2 SQIVND (reference sequence). The V end lost 10 bases, the J end lost 2 bases, and 14 bases lay between the germline ends. The CDR3 runs to 14 residues. The CDR3 loop is CATSGTPNTGELFF. The CDR3 DNA follows: TGTGCCACCTCCGGGACTCCCAACACCGGGGAGCTGTTTTTT.

This clone is a singleton in its sample. The J gene is TRBJ2-2, the V gene TRBV7-2; the match to TRBD1 covers 9 bases. Per the germline V gene, CDR1 is SGHTA and CDR2 is FQGNSA. V trimming: 1 base; J trimming: 6 bases; junction bases outside the gene matches: 6. The CDR3 consists of 16 residues. Here the CDR3 reads CASSLVTGGRAGELFF. The CDR3, as DNA: TGTGCCAGCAGCTTAGTGACAGGGGGTCGGGCCGGGGAGCTGTTTTTT.

This rearrangement joins TRBV7-7 to TRBJ2-3; 9 bases map to TRBD2. The CDR3 covers 13 residues. Germline CDR1 SSHAT, CDR2 FNYEAQ (reference sequence). J lost 5 bases, V lost 11 bases, and 8 bases had no gene match. CDR3 sequence: CASAGGRGDTQYF. The CDR3 DNA is TGTGCCTCGGCGGGGGGGCGAGGAGATACGCAGTATTTT.

DNA of the CDR3: TGCAGCGTTGTTATCTTCACTGAAGCTTTCTTT. Amino acids: CSVVIFTEAFF. This rearrangement joins TRBV29-1 to TRBJ1-1, with D unclear. CDR1 is SQVTM and CDR2 is ANQGSEA in the germline V gene. This CDR3 has 11 amino acids. V lost 4 bases, J lost 4 bases, and 7 bases lay in between.

J is TRBJ2-1 and V is TRBV11-2; 8 bases are shared with TRBD2. The CDR3 totals 15 residues. Trimming cost V 4 bases and J 6 bases; bases outside gene matches: 8. Looked up from germline, CDR1 is SGHAT and CDR2 is FQNNGV. The DNA for the CDR3 is TGTGCCAGCAGCTCTATAGCGGGATCTTTCAATGAGCAGTTCTTC. Amino acid sequence: CASSSIAGSFNEQFF.

CDR3 coding DNA: TGTGCCACCAGCACAGGGGAGGGTAATGAAAAACTGTTTTTT. Amino acid sequence: CATSTGEGNEKLFF. The chain joins TRBV15 to TRBJ1-4; tentatively, D is TRBD1 (6 bases). Trimming shortened V by 4 bases and J by 4 bases, and 10 bases separated the two germline ends. CDR3 length equals 14 residues. Germline V gives CDR1 LNHNV, CDR2 YYDKDF (reference sequence).

The chain has TRBV19 and TRBJ1-5; no clear D gene. V was trimmed by 3 bases and J by 3 bases, leaving 6 bases between them. CDR1 is LNHDA and CDR2 is SQIVND in the germline V gene (reference sequence). The CDR3 is 13 amino acids. CDR3 sequence: CASSIDINQPQHF. The CDR3, as DNA: TGTGCCAGTAGTATTGACATCAATCAGCCCCAGCATTTT.

This clone is medium-sized. This chain links TRBV5-1 with TRBJ2-2; tentative D call: TRBD2 (6 bases). V was trimmed by 0 bases and J by 3 bases, leaving 12 bases between them. Germline V gene data show CDR1 as SGHRS and CDR2 as YFSETQ. CDR3 length equals 16 residues. CDR3 in amino acids: CASSLAGSGYTGELFF. DNA of the CDR3: TGCGCCAGCAGCTTGGCCGGTAGCGGCTACACCGGGGAGCTGTTTTTT.

The V call is TRBV2, the J call TRBJ1-4; TRBD1 matches 7 bases. CDR1 SNHLY and CDR2 FYNNEI come from the germline V gene. This CDR3 region has 15 residues. With V trimmed by 7 bases and J by 5 bases, 10 bases remained unmatched. The CDR3, as DNA: TGTGCCAGCACCGACAGGGCAGGGGCGAATGAAAAACTGTTTTTT. Translating it yields CASTDRAGANEKLFF.

Written as DNA, the CDR3 is TGTGCCAGCAGTTCCCCGGGACAGGGCACAGATACGCAGTATTTT. Translation gives CASSSPGQGTDTQYF. The chain recombines TRBV6-6 with TRBJ2-3, with 8 positions matching TRBD1. Germline V gene lookup returns CDR1 MNHNY and CDR2 SVGAGI (reference sequence). This CDR3 region has 15 residues. The junction had 4 bases not matched to a gene; V was cut back by 4 bases and J by 1 base.

V usage is TRBV29-1 and J usage is TRBJ2-1; no reliable D call. Germline CDR1 is SQVTM and CDR2 is ANQGSEA. The CDR3 totals 12 residues. Trimming left V 5 bases short and J 4 bases short, with 9 bases between. The CDR3 DNA reads TGCAGCGTTCTCTGGAAATACAATGAGCAGTTCTTC. It translates to CSVLWKYNEQFF.

The V call is TRBV7-4, the J call TRBJ1-1; 7 nucleotides match TRBD1. V lost 5 bases, J lost 5 bases, and 11 bases stayed unmatched. CDR3 size: 15 residues. Looked up from germline, CDR1 is SGHVT and CDR2 is SQSDAQ. The CDR3 nucleotides read TGTGCCAGCAGCACCCAGGGGGACGGGGGGACTGAAGCTTTCTTT. Translating it yields CASSTQGDGGTEAFF.

The gene calls are TRBV5-1 and TRBJ2-6; D is ambiguous. The CDR3 runs to 15 residues. From germline, CDR1 is SGHRS and CDR2 YFSETQ. The V gene lost 0 bases and the J gene lost 0 bases, with 4 bases spanning the gap. CDR3 DNA: TGCGCCAGCAGCTTGGGTTCCTCTGGGGCCAACGTCCTGACTTTC. Translating gives CASSLGSSGANVLTF. The full variable domain, rest sourced from reference TRBV5-1 and TRBJ2-6, is KAGVTQTPRYLIKTRGQQVTLSCSPISGHRSVSWYQQTPGQGLQFLFEYFSETQRNKGNFPGRFSGRQFSNSRSEMNVSTLELGDSALYLCASSLGSSGANVLTFGAGSRLTVL.

The chain links TRBV5-6 to TRBJ2-1; the D gene is possibly TRBD1 (6 bases). Germline CDR1 reads SGHDT; CDR2 reads YYEEEE. The V and J ends lost 2 bases and 6 bases respectively, with 9 bases between them. There are 13 residues in the CDR3. The CDR3 DNA reads as TGTGCCAGCAGCTTAACAGGGTTCAATGAGCAGTTCTTC. Residues: CASSLTGFNEQFF.

This clone has a handful of counts. This chain joins TRBV7-2 and TRBJ1-1; no clear D gene. V lost 2 bases and J lost 0, with 7 bases in between. The V gene's germline CDR1 is SGHTA and CDR2 FQGNSA. The CDR3 sequence is 14 residues long. The CDR3 sequence is CASSLLPVNTEAFF. The CDR3 nucleotides read TGTGCCAGCAGCTTACTACCGGTGAACACTGAAGCTTTCTTT.

The chain carries TRBV3-1 (or the pseudogene TRBV3-2) and TRBJ2-1, with 14 bases fitting TRBD2. Germline CDR1 reads LGHDT; CDR2 reads YNNKEL (reference sequence). This CDR3 is 15 amino acids long. V lost 4 bases, J lost 9 bases, and 5 bases stayed unmatched. The CDR3 DNA follows: TGTGCCAGCAGCCCCGGGACTAGCGGGGGTACTGAGCAGTTCTTC. This encodes CASSPGTSGGTEQFF.

The chain is built from TRBV24-1 and TRBJ2-1; 10 positions agree with TRBD1. CDR1 and CDR2 from the germline V gene are KGHDR and SFDVKD. The V segment lost 3 bases and the J segment 7 bases; nucleotides outside the gene matches: 11. The length of the CDR3 is 17 residues. The CDR3 nucleotides are TGTGCCACCAGTGATCCCCCGACAGGGGGCGGGCGGAATGAGCAGTTCTTC. Protein sequence: CATSDPPTGGGRNEQFF.

V is TRBV5-6 and J is TRBJ2-3, with D possibly being TRBD1 (6 bases). CDR3 length: 16 residues. Germline-derived CDR1 and CDR2 are SGHDT and YYEEEE. V lost 2 bases to trimming and J lost 3 bases, with 16 bases between them. CDR3 bases: TGTGCCAGCAGCTTACGAAGGGGGAAGGGGACAGATACGCAGTATTTT. As protein: CASSLRRGKGTDTQYF.